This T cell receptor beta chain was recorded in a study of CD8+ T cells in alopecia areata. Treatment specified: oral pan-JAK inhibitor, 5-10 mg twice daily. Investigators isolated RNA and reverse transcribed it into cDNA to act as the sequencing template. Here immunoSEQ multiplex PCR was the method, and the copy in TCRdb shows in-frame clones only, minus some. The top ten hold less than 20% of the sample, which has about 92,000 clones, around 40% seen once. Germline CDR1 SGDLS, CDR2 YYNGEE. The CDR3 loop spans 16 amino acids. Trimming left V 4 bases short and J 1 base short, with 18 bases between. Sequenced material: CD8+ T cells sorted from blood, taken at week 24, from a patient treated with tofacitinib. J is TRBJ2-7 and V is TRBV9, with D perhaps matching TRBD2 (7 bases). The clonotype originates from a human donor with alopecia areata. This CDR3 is CASSPHRTRGSYEQYF. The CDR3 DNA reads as TGTGCCAGCAGCCCACACCGGACTAGGGGGTCCTACGAGCAGTACTTC.